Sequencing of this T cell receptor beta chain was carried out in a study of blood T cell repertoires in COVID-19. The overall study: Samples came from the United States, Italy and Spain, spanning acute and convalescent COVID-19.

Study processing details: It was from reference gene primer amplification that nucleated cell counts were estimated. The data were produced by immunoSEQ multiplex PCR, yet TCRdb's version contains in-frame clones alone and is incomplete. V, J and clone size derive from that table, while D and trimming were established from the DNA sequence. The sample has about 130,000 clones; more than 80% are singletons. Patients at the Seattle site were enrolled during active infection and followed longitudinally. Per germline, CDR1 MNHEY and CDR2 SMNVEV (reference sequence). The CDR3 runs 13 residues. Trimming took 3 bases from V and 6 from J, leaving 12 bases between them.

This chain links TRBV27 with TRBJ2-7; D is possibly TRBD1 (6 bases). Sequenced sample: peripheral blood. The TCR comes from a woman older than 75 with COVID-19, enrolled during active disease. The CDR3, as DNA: TGTGCCAGCAGTTTCTGGGGGCTGCTCGAGCAGTACTTC. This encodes CASSFWGLLEQYF.